The T cell receptor (beta chain) under discussion was sequenced for a study of OX40 agonist ivuxolimab in advanced cancers. Assay: immunoSEQ multiplex PCR; the TCRdb copy retains only in-frame clones and omits some. Of tens of thousands of clones in the sample, around 84% were seen once. As regards this clone: Its specificity is not known.

General study points: Averaging showed that CD8+ T cells had more expanded clones than CD4+ did.

The origin of this receptor is an adult with an advanced solid tumor such as melanoma, head and neck, liver or kidney cancer. The source material was CD4+ or CD8+ T cells sorted from blood, sampled in a trial of the OX40 agonist ivuxolimab.

CDR3 bases: TGTGCCAGCAGAAGACAGGGCTATGGCTACACCTTC. Protein sequence: CASRRQGYGYTF. The chain joins TRBV2 to TRBJ1-2; TRBD1 agrees at 7 bases. This CDR3 region has 12 residues. Germline V gene data show CDR1 as SNHLY and CDR2 as FYNNEI. Trimming cost V 6 bases and J 4 bases; bases outside gene matches: 2.